This passage covers 18 T cell receptor beta chains from one sample sequenced in a study of blood T cells in healthy people across ages. The use of a sample-barcoded 5' primer and a J-beta primer mix characterized a second PCR of roughly 6 to 11 cycles. From the 5' RACE reads, TCRdb called clonotypes with MiXCR, one entry per CDR3 protein. The sample records about 770,000 distinct CDR3 sequences, roughly 44% being singletons. The sequenced sample was blood. Every receptor here comes from a man between 60 and 75 years old in good health.

In its sample, this clonotype was seen a few times. V is TRBV7-9 and J is TRBJ2-5; D gene ambiguous. Germline values: CDR1 SEHNR, CDR2 FQNEAQ (reference sequence). CDR3 length: 13 amino acids. Trimming pared 7 bases from V and 4 bases from J, leaving 13 bases between. CDR3 nucleotide sequence: TGTGCCAGCATTCTCGGCTCCACAGAGACCCAGTACTTC. Encoded protein: CASILGSTETQYF.

This clonotype was counted only a few times. The chain has TRBV7-2 and TRBJ2-1; the match to TRBD2 covers 8 bases. Germline CDR1 is SGHTA and CDR2 is FQGNSA. The ends lost 5 bases at V and 14 bases at J; junction bases unmatched: 11. CDR3 size: 13 residues. The CDR3 loop reads CASSLIISGDKFF. CDR3 nucleotides: TGTGCCAGCAGCCTGATCATTAGCGGGGATAAGTTCTTC.

The J gene is TRBJ1-2, the V gene TRBV20-1, with 8 nucleotides matching TRBD1. Germline trimming cut 5 bases from V and 4 bases from J; bases unmatched to any gene: 6. Germline CDR1 reads DFQATT; CDR2 reads SNEGSKA (reference sequence). This CDR3 contains 13 residues. The CDR3 sequence is CSAPQGAGYGYTF. DNA for the CDR3: TGCAGTGCTCCTCAGGGGGCTGGCTATGGCTACACCTTC.

At least ten counts were recorded for this clonotype. This chain links TRBV25-1 with TRBJ2-7; D perhaps matches TRBD2 (5 bases). The CDR3 has 14 amino acids. Trimming left V 2 bases short and J 0 bases short, with 8 bases between. Germline V gene lookup returns CDR1 MGHDK and CDR2 SYGVNS. DNA for the CDR3: TGTGCCAGCAGTGAAGGAGGTGACTCCTACGAGCAGTACTTC. Its protein is CASSEGGDSYEQYF.

The rearrangement joins TRBV10-3 to TRBJ2-7, with TRBD2 matching 7 bases. CDR1 is ENHRY and CDR2 is SYGVKD in the germline V gene. V lost 6 bases to trimming and J lost 3 bases; unmatched junction nucleotides: 8. This CDR3 is 14 amino acids long. The CDR3: CAIREARGDYEQYF. CDR3 in DNA: TGTGCCATCAGGGAGGCCCGGGGGGACTACGAGCAGTACTTC.

The chain combines TRBV9 with TRBJ2-1; 8 bases agree with TRBD2. CDR3 size: 16 residues. Trimming at V came to 6 bases and at J to 3 bases, leaving 11 bases not matched to a gene. Germline assignment: CDR1 SGDLS and CDR2 YYNGEE. The chain's CDR3 is CASTGAERGNYNEQFF. The DNA for the CDR3 is TGTGCCAGCACCGGGGCGGAGCGGGGGAACTACAATGAGCAGTTCTTC. Combining the CDR3 with reference TRBV9 and TRBJ2-1 gives the whole variable domain DSGVTQTPKHLITATGQRVTLRCSPRSGDLSVYWYQQSLDQGLQFLIQYYNGEERAKGNILERFSAQQFPDLHSELNLSSLELGDSALYFCASTGAERGNYNEQFFGPGTRLTVL.

This clonotype was recorded a few times. The V call is TRBV20-1, the J call TRBJ2-5, with 7 bases identical to TRBD2. J lost 3 bases, V lost 6 bases, and 4 bases had no gene match. Germline CDR1 reads DFQATT; CDR2 reads SNEGSKA (reference sequence). The CDR3 totals 12 residues. The CDR3 spells CSAEAGKETQYF. CDR3 coding DNA: TGCAGTGCAGAAGCGGGGAAAGAGACCCAGTACTTC.

Details on this clonotype: This may come from a read error, since a much larger clone is one base off. The chain combines TRBV10-3 with TRBJ2-7, with 10 bases matching TRBD1. The closer fit of TRBJ2-5 to the DNA end suggests the J call may be wrong. The CDR3 loop spans 17 amino acids. Per germline, CDR1 ENHRY and CDR2 SYGVKD. The CDR3 coding sequence is TGTGCCATCAGTGGTCTAAAGAAGGACAGGGGGGAAGGGACCCAGTACTTC. Translating it yields CAISGLKKDRGEGTQYF.

The genes are TRBV9 and TRBJ2-3; perhaps TRBD2 as D (7 bases). Germline V gives CDR1 SGDLS, CDR2 YYNGEE. The CDR3 has 14 residues. Trimming took 1 base from V and 6 from J, leaving 12 bases between them. The CDR3 loop reads CASSVRGGADTQYF. CDR3 sequence (DNA): TGTGCCAGCAGCGTACGTGGGGGGGCGGATACGCAGTATTTT.

The chain employs TRBV3-1 and TRBJ2-1; 8 nucleotides align to TRBD2. After removal of 1 base from V and 0 bases from J, the junction contained 11 bases not matched to a gene. The germline gives CDR1 LGHDT, CDR2 YNNKEL (reference sequence). This CDR3 has 19 residues. The CDR3: CASSQGDQRGSCSYNEQFF. The CDR3 region has the DNA TGTGCCAGCAGCCAAGGGGACCAGCGGGGGAGCTGCTCCTACAATGAGCAGTTCTTC.

Concerning this clonotype: A read error may be the cause here, since a much bigger clone is one base away. This chain connects TRBV13 to TRBJ2-3; TRBD1 matches 7 bases. The CDR3 consists of 15 residues. V lost 2 bases and J lost 6; bases outside the gene matches: 8. Germline V gene lookup returns CDR1 PRHDT and CDR2 FYEKMQ (reference sequence). CDR3 in DNA: TGTGCCAGCAGCTTAAAAGGGACAGCTCAGGATACGCAGTATTTT. It is translated as CASSLKGTAQDTQYF.

This chain connects TRBV5-1 to TRBJ1-2, with D possibly being TRBD1 (5 bases). CDR1 and CDR2 from the germline V gene are SGHRS and YFSETQ. The CDR3 extends over 15 amino acids. Between the trimmed V and J ends, which lost 3 bases and 6 bases, there was a span of 18 bases. CDR3 residues: CASSSWDGKIDGYTF. The CDR3 DNA is TGCGCCAGCAGCTCCTGGGACGGGAAAATAGATGGCTACACCTTC.

This rearrangement joins TRBV9 to TRBJ2-7, with D unresolved. CDR1 is SGDLS, CDR2 YYNGEE, per germline. The CDR3 runs 16 residues. Deletions cut 3 bases from V and 2 bases from J, with 18 bases between. CDR3 amino acids: CASSATAGSSTYEQYF. In DNA, the CDR3 is TGTGCCAGCAGCGCAACGGCCGGGTCTAGTACCTACGAGCAGTACTTC.

This clonotype was found a few times. The V gene is TRBV24-1, the J gene TRBJ2-3; D is unresolved. V dropped 3 bases and J dropped 6 bases, with 6 bases sitting between them. CDR1 and CDR2 (germline): KGHDR, SFDVKD. There are 12 residues in the CDR3. CDR3 residues: CATSDVGDTQYF. In DNA form, the CDR3 reads TGTGCCACCAGTGATGTCGGTGATACGCAGTATTTT.

This clonotype was observed a handful of times. This CDR3 is CSAPPGTDTQYF. CDR3 sequence (DNA): TGCAGTGCCCCCCCGGGCACAGATACGCAGTATTTT. The gene calls are TRBV20-1 and TRBJ2-3; no firm D call. Trimming pared 6 bases from V and 1 base from J, leaving 8 bases between. This CDR3 contains 12 residues. In germline, CDR1 is DFQATT, CDR2 SNEGSKA (reference sequence).

This clonotype was detected only once. The chain recombines TRBV28 with TRBJ2-3, with TRBD2 matching 16 bases. V was pared by 2 bases and J by 2 bases, with 10 bases of the junction left unmatched. There are 20 residues in the CDR3. Germline lookup yields CDR1 MDHEN and CDR2 SYDVKM. The CDR3 is CASSLRQGLAGGRFTDTQYF. As DNA, the CDR3 is TGTGCCAGCAGTTTACGGCAGGGACTAGCGGGGGGGCGCTTCACAGATACGCAGTATTTT.

CDR3 DNA: TGCGCCAGTCAACAGGGGGCCGGTAATTCACCCCTCCACTTT. Protein sequence: CASQQGAGNSPLHF. V usage is TRBV5-1 and J usage is TRBJ1-6; 9 bases match TRBD1. V was clipped by 8 bases and J by 6 bases; unmatched bases: 6. This CDR3 is built from 14 residues. The germline V gene encodes CDR1 SGHRS and CDR2 YFSETQ.

V usage is TRBV21-1 and J usage is TRBJ2-5; the D call TRBD1 from the table was never checked on the DNA. TRBV21-1 is noted as a pseudogene. The CDR3 consists of 17 residues. The CDR3 DNA reads as TGTGCCAGCAGCAACTATCCGGGACAGGGGGAGGAAGAGACCCAGTACTTC. It translates to CASSNYPGQGEEETQYF.